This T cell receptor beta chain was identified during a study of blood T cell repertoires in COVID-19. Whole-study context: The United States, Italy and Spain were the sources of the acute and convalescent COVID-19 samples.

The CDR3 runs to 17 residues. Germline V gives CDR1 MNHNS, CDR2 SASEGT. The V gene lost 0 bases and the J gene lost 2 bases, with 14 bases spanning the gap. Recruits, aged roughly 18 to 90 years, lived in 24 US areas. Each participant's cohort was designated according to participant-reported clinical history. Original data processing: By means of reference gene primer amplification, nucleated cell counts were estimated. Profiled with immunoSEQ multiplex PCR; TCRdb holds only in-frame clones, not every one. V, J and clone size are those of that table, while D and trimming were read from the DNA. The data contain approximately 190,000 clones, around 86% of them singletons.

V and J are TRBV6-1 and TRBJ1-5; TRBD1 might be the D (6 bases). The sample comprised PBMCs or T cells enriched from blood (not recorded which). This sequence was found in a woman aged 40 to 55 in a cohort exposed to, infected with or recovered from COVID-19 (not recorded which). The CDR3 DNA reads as TGTGCCAGCAGTGAAGCTCGACAGGTCATTCGCAATCAGCCCCAGCATTTT. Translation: CASSEARQVIRNQPQHF.